The 15 T cell receptor beta chains below come from one sample, sequenced in a study of CD8 T cells in Susac syndrome. Random hexamers were used to reverse transcribe an amount of roughly 0.5 to 1 ug RNA. TCRdb reprocessed the immunoSEQ multiplex PCR reads with MiXCR, giving one entry per CDR3 protein. The repertoire consists of around 270,000 distinct CDR3 sequences, with roughly 85% occurring once and the leading ten covering approximately 0.2%. Input material: CD8+ T cells from PBMCs. The receptors come from a human donor with multiple sclerosis.

The CDR3 loop is CASSLRNSATNEKLFF. DNA for the CDR3: TGTGCCAGCAGCTTACGTAACAGCGCAACTAATGAAAAACTGTTTTTT. This chain joins TRBV7-9 and TRBJ1-4, with D unresolved. The CDR3 has 16 amino acids. The V end lost 2 bases, the J end lost 0 bases, and 10 bases lay between the germline ends. In germline, CDR1 is SEHNR, CDR2 FQNEAQ (reference sequence).

The chain joins TRBV28 to TRBJ2-7, with D perhaps TRBD1 (6 bases). Trimming left V 8 bases short and J 0 bases short, with 14 bases between. The CDR3 extends over 14 amino acids. Germline assignment: CDR1 MDHEN and CDR2 SYDVKM. The CDR3 region has the DNA TGTGCCAGCGTCCCCACAGGGCTCTCCTACGAGCAGTACTTC. The encoded protein is CASVPTGLSYEQYF.

There are a few counts of this clonotype. The chain has TRBV18 and TRBJ2-2, with D uncertain. The CDR3 is 14 residues long. The germline CDR1 and CDR2 sequences are KGHSH and LQKENI. V was cut by 2 bases and J by 0 bases, with 4 bases left in between. The DNA of the CDR3 is TGTGCCAGCTCACCAACAGCGAACACCGGGGAGCTGTTTTTT. Protein: CASSPTANTGELFF.

The chain combines TRBV29-1 with TRBJ2-7; 7 positions match TRBD1. Trimming took 8 bases from V and 1 from J; bases not matched to a gene: 5. Germline loops: CDR1 SQVTM, CDR2 ANQGSEA. The CDR3 is made up of 12 amino acids. Written as DNA, the CDR3 is TGCAGCTCCACGGGACAGTCCTACGAGCAGTACTTC. The encoded protein is CSSTGQSYEQYF.

V gene TRBV3-1 combines with J gene TRBJ2-7; weak D call: TRBD1 (6 bases). V was trimmed by 4 bases and J by 0 bases, leaving 19 bases between them. The CDR3 extends over 17 amino acids. Germline CDR1 LGHDT, CDR2 YNNKEL (reference sequence). The CDR3 region is CASSRNRTAPTSYEQYF. The DNA of the CDR3 is TGTGCCAGCAGCCGGAACCGGACAGCCCCGACCTCCTACGAGCAGTACTTC.

Concerning this clonotype itself: One junction end does not reproduce the germline sequence, and a read error may be involved. This sequence joins TRBV27 and TRBJ2-5; D is ambiguous. The germline V gene encodes CDR1 MNHEY and CDR2 SMNVEV (reference sequence). The CDR3 spans 15 residues. CDR3 sequence (DNA): TGTGCCAGCAGTTTAGCCGGGTACTACCAAGAGACCCAGTCCTTC. This codes for CASSLAGYYQETQSF.

The chain joins TRBV28 to TRBJ2-2, with unresolved D. Deletions cut 3 bases from V and 2 bases from J, with 13 bases between. The CDR3 totals 16 residues. CDR1 and CDR2 (germline): MDHEN, SYDVKM. The CDR3 reads CASSFLVVGNTGELFF. The DNA of the CDR3 is TGTGCCAGCAGTTTCCTGGTTGTAGGAAACACCGGGGAGCTGTTTTTT.

This clonotype was seen only once. The V and J genes are TRBV7-9 and TRBJ1-4; D gene uncertain. Trimming stripped 7 bases from V and 3 bases from J, with 12 bases between. Germline V CDR1 and CDR2: SEHNR, FQNEAQ (reference sequence). This CDR3 is 14 amino acids long. This chain's CDR3 is CASTYVAANEKLFF. The CDR3 DNA is TGTGCCAGCACCTACGTTGCAGCTAATGAAAAACTGTTTTTT.

There are a few counts of this clonotype. The chain joins TRBV5-1 to TRBJ2-7; D is ambiguous. This CDR3 has 15 residues. Trimming removed 0 bases from V and 4 bases from J, with 14 bases in between. Germline V gives CDR1 SGHRS, CDR2 YFSETQ. DNA of the CDR3: TGCGCCAGCAGCTTGGTCGTGAACCTAATTTACGAGCAGTACTTC. Translated, it gives CASSLVVNLIYEQYF. The full variable domain, completed using reference TRBV5-1 and TRBJ2-7, is KAGVTQTPRYLIKTRGQQVTLSCSPISGHRSVSWYQQTPGQGLQFLFEYFSETQRNKGNFPGRFSGRQFSNSRSEMNVSTLELGDSALYLCASSLVVNLIYEQYFGPGTRLTVT.

This clonotype was observed a few times. This rearrangement joins TRBV4-3 to TRBJ1-1, with 7 bases fitting TRBD1. Losses at the gene ends were 3 bases for V and 5 bases for J; bases not matched to a gene: 6. Germline values: CDR1 LGHNA, CDR2 YSLEER. The CDR3 extends over 14 amino acids. The CDR3 reads CASSQNFRGTEAFF. The CDR3 DNA follows: TGCGCCAGCAGCCAGAACTTCAGGGGGACTGAAGCTTTCTTT.

The V gene is TRBV20-1, the J gene TRBJ1-4; 7 bases line up with TRBD1. The CDR3 runs to 17 residues. V was pared by 6 bases and J by 5 bases, with 18 bases of the junction left unmatched. Germline V gene lookup returns CDR1 DFQATT and CDR2 SNEGSKA (reference sequence). The CDR3 is CSAVNPDTGEANEKLFF. Written as DNA, the CDR3 is TGCAGTGCCGTTAACCCCGACACAGGGGAGGCCAATGAAAAACTGTTTTTT.

The V and J genes are TRBV27 and TRBJ2-1, with a possible D match to TRBD2 (6 bases). V dropped 3 bases and J dropped 0 bases, with 21 bases sitting between them. The CDR3 loop spans 19 amino acids. Germline assignment: CDR1 MNHEY and CDR2 SMNVEV (reference sequence). Here the CDR3 DNA reads TGTGCCAGCAGTTTTTTGGGACCGAAGGGACTGAGCTCCTACAATGAGCAGTTCTTC. Its protein product is CASSFLGPKGLSSYNEQFF.

The V call is TRBV9, the J call TRBJ2-7; D is unresolved. Trimming cost V 0 bases and J 6 bases, with 16 bases left between them. Germline CDR1 is SGDLS and CDR2 is YYNGEE. The CDR3 runs to 15 residues. In DNA, the CDR3 is TGTGCCAGCAGCGTAGGCGGTCAGCCCCCTTTCGAGCAGTACTTC. It specifies CASSVGGQPPFEQYF.

As DNA, the CDR3 is TGTGCCAGCGCCCCCGTGGCCGGTAGCTCCTACAATGAGCAGTTCTTC. As protein: CASAPVAGSSYNEQFF. The gene calls are TRBV27 and TRBJ2-1; the D is unclear. V dropped 8 bases and J dropped 0 bases, with 17 bases sitting between them. Germline CDR1 reads MNHEY; CDR2 reads SMNVEV (reference sequence). This CDR3 contains 16 residues.

The V call is TRBV11-2, the J call TRBJ2-1; D uncertain. This CDR3 has 14 amino acids. CDR1 is SGHAT, CDR2 FQNNGV, per germline. Trimming pared 5 bases from V and 5 bases from J, leaving 13 bases between. CDR3 residues: CASSPVTGNNEQFF. The CDR3 nucleotides read TGTGCCAGCAGCCCGGTGACGGGCAACAATGAGCAGTTCTTC.